This paragraph reports one TCR beta chain. Its antigen remains unidentified. No base quality values were provided; no much bigger clone lies one nucleotide off. TCRbeta CDR3 regions were amplified from genomic DNA by means of the immunoSEQ Assay, a bias-controlled multiplex PCR. In the original analysis: The number of nucleated cells in each sample was estimated from the amplification of reference gene primers within the assay. To quantify the absolute abundance of each unique TCRbeta CDR3 rearrangement, sequence reads were collapsed and filtered. For each sample, productive Simpson clonality was calculated as the square root of Simpson's diversity index across productive rearrangements. Imported from immuneACCESS, the table was reduced by TCRdb to in-frame sequences with V and J called. These copies leave out some clones; in studies compared against another copy, an unresolved V gene accounts for under half, and the cause of the remainder is not known. V, J and clone size derive from that table, while D and trimming were established from the DNA sequence. This sample is represented by 140,000 or so clones; approximately 85% of them were singletons. The ten largest clones capture under 3% of the sample.

These data belong to a study of blood T cell repertoires in COVID-19 (dated by TCRdb to between 2020 and 2021). Background for the entire study: Collaborator samples came from the United States, Italy and Spain and covered acute and convalescent phases of COVID-19. The material from the prospective study consisted of cDNA or gDNA derived from T cells, B-cell-depleted T cells, or PBMCs. Deeply sampled blood TCRbeta repertoires from subjects exposed to, actively infected with, or recovered from COVID-19 were included in the dataset. The repertoires were released in a freely available public database intended as a resource for research on the immune response to SARS-CoV-2. The samples were drawn from two sources: the first 160 participants of the ongoing ImmuneRACE study, and 1,254 subjects contributed by 6 global collaborators. Sample metadata almost always included a de-identified subject ID, COVID-19 status, age in years and sex. Where HLA class I and class II types were available, the types were taken from metadata supplied by the sample provider, not from assay-based typing.

Looking up the germline V gene (reference sequence) yields CDR1 SEHNR and CDR2 FQNEAQ. Its CDR3 holds 14 amino acids, cysteine through phenylalanine. Just the 42-base CDR3 DNA is kept, in frame starting at base 1. V and J are trimmed by 10 bases and 1 base, and the gene matches miss 4 bases of the junction. Whole blood was collected in K2EDTA tubes by collaborating institutions according to the institutions' own protocols. Collaborator samples were shipped for TCRbeta analysis as frozen whole blood, isolated PBMCs, or DNA extracted from either sample type. Broad study findings and their caveats: The amount of clinical and demographic metadata varied by source and participant and was provided uncurated.

This receptor was obtained from a man between 45 and 60 years old with acute or convalescent COVID-19. The chain is assembled from TRBV7-9 and TRBJ2-3, and 11 junctional nucleotides match TRBD2. Sequencing was done on a sample of peripheral blood. The sequenced DNA: TGTGCCACGACTAGCGGGAACCGCACAGATACGCAGTATTTT. It encodes CATTSGNRTDTQYF.